This T cell receptor (beta chain) derives from a study of blood T cell repertoires in COVID-19. Study-wide background: Samples came from the United States, Italy and Spain, spanning acute and convalescent COVID-19. From T cells, B-cell-depleted T cells, or PBMCs came the material, which was cDNA or gDNA.

Profiled with immunoSEQ multiplex PCR; TCRdb holds only in-frame clones, not every one. The sample includes around 700,000 clones, more than 80% of them seen just once. Germline CDR1 and CDR2: LGHNT and FRNRAP. V gave up 1 base and J gave up 5 bases, with 12 bases separating them. The CDR3 is 15 amino acids. The chain combines TRBV12-5 with TRBJ1-5; D unclear. The sample comprised peripheral blood. The TCR was taken from a woman younger than 35 with acute or convalescent COVID-19. This CDR3 reads CASGLGKPEDQPQHF. The CDR3 DNA reads TGTGCTAGTGGTTTGGGCAAGCCCGAAGATCAGCCCCAGCATTTT.